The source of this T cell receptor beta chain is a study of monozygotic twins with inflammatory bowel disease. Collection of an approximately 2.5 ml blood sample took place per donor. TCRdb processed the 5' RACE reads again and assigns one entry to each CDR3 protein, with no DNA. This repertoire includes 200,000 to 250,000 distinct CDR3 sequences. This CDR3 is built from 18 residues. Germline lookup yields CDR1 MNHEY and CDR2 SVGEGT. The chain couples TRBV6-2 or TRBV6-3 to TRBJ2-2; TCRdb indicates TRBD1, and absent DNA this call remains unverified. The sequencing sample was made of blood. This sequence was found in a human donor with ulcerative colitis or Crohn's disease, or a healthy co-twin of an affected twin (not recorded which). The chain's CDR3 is CASWGTPGGGPWTGELFF.